The entry below describes one TCR beta chain. Authors' methods: Researchers report that nucleated cell counts were estimated from reference gene primer amplification. Assay: immunoSEQ multiplex PCR; the TCRdb copy retains only in-frame clones and omits some. Clone size and V and J calls were adopted from that table, with D and trimming inferred from the DNA. The repertoire holds 190,000 or so clones, with 89% as singletons. These data come from a study of blood T cell repertoires in COVID-19. Across the whole study: COVID-19 samples collected from the United States, Italy and Spain covered acute and convalescent phases. PBMCs, B-cell-depleted T cells, or T cells were the source of the cDNA or gDNA that made up the material.

V gave up 6 bases and J gave up 2 bases; unmatched junction bases: 8. The CDR3 is made up of 15 amino acids. Germline V gene lookup returns CDR1 MNHEY and CDR2 SMNVEV (reference sequence). Grouping used clinical history reported by participants in a survey and questionnaire. The clonotype comes from a woman aged 18 to 35 who had recovered from COVID-19. The sequencing input was PBMCs or T cells enriched from blood (not recorded which). The chain employs TRBV27 and TRBJ1-2, with TRBD1 identical over 8 bases. CDR3 region: CASSLTRTGNYGYTF. CDR3 DNA: TGTGCCAGCAGCTTAACTCGGACAGGGAACTATGGCTACACCTTC.